This TCR beta chain was profiled in a study of T cells expressing NK-cell markers. Whole-study context: Among eight sequenced donors, seven carried HCMV seropositivity while one was seronegative.

CDR1 and CDR2 from the germline V gene are MNHEY and SVGEGT. CDR3 size: 14 residues. From the 5' RACE reads, TCRdb lists one entry per CDR3 protein and no DNA. The table lists a few hundred thousand distinct CDR3 sequences. Sequences were obtained from blood T cells: a sorted CD56 or NKG2C T cell subset, CD4+ or CD8+ T cells, or bulk PBMC T cells (not recorded which). V gene TRBV6-2 or TRBV6-3 combines with J gene TRBJ1-1; there is no DNA to check the TCRdb D call of TRBD1. The sequence derives from a man younger than 35 in good health. The CDR3 reads CASSPVRGGTEAFF.